This is a list of T cell receptor delta chains from one sample in a study of Vδ1+ human thymocytes. TCRdb applied CATT to the multiplex PCR reads for clone calling. The sample carries more than 50,000 delta-chain clones, around 15% recorded once. The sample comprised Vdelta1+ gamma-delta thymocytes from the thymus. These receptor sequences come from a girl under three years old who had congenital heart surgery. CDR3s include the opening cysteine and the closing phenylalanine or tryptophan. D genes are given only for firm matches. Clone sizes are given selectively: once, few, many, or a class where the clone is expanded.

TRDD3,TRDJ1,TRDV1,few,CALGVLLGDVEILIF,TGTGCTCTTGGGGTCCTACTGGGGGATGTAGAAATACTCATCTTT
TRDD3,TRDJ1,TRDV1,once,CALGELVPTELGVQGTDKLIF,TGTGCTCTTGGGGAACTAGTACCTACTGAACTGGGGGTCCAAGGGACCGATAAACTCATCTTT
NA,TRDJ1,TRDV1,few,CALGGKACGKLIF,TGTGCTCTTGGGGGTAAGGCGTGTGGTAAACTCATCTTT
NA,TRDJ1,TRDV1,few,CALGGKLNFRLVLIDKLIF,TGTGCTCTTGGGGGCAAGCTTAACTTCCGCCTGGTACTGATCGATAAACTCATCTTT
TRDD3,TRDJ1,TRDV1,NA,CALGEPLFLSGGYGTLIF,TGTGCTCTTGGGGAACCCCTCTTCCTATCTGGGGGATACGGAACTCTCATCTTT
TRDD3,TRDJ2,TRDV1,NA,CALGGLSFLGDTRFGILTAQLFF,TGTGCTCTTGGGGGACTCTCTTTCCTAGGGGATACGCGTTTCGGGATTCTGACAGCACAACTCTTCTTT
NA,TRDJ1,TRDV1,NA,CALGERVFWYTDKLIF,TGTGCTCTTGGGGAACGGGTCTTTTGGTACACCGATAAACTCATCTTT
TRDD3,TRDJ1,TRDV1,NA,CALWDLFPYHWGNTDKLIF,TGTGCTCTTTGGGACCTTTTCCCCTACCACTGGGGGAACACCGATAAACTCATCTTT
NA,TRDJ1,TRAV29/DV5,NA,CAASALSQSLPDKLIF,TGTGCAGCAAGCGCGCTCTCCCAGTCCTTGCCCGATAAACTCATCTTT
TRDD3,TRDJ1,TRDV1,few,CALGELCTGGYKDTDKLIF,TGTGCTCTTGGGGAACTTTGTACTGGGGGATACAAGGACACCGATAAACTCATCTTT
TRDD3,TRDJ1,TRDV1,NA,CALGKGSSRGILAIADKLIF,TGTGCTCTTGGGAAGGGAAGTTCGAGGGGGATACTTGCAATCGCCGATAAACTCATCTTT
TRDD3,TRDJ1,TRDV1,NA,CALGELGDTSKLIF,TGTGCTCTTGGGGAACTGGGGGATACGTCTAAACTCATCTTT
NA,TRDJ1,TRDV1,few,CALGELSGGGPYTYTDKLIF,TGTGCCCTTGGGGAACTCTCGGGTGGGGGTCCTTATACGTACACCGATAAACTCATCTTT
NA,TRDJ1,TRDV1,few,CALGVWVGGDKLIF,TGTGCTCTTGGGGTTTGGGTAGGAGGCGATAAACTCATCTTT
TRDD3,TRDJ1,TRDV1,few,CALGEPLNYWGLADKLIF,TGTGCTCTTGGGGAACCTCTTAATTACTGGGGGCTCGCCGATAAACTCATCTTT
TRDD3,TRDJ1,TRDV1,NA,CALGELEGAFHWGIRRYTDKLIF,TGTGCTCTTGGGGAACTAGAGGGAGCGTTCCACTGGGGGATTCGTCGGTACACCGATAAACTCATCTTT
NA,TRDJ1,TRDV1,NA,CALGGTSGPPTGGGVPDKLIF,TGTGCTCTTGGGGGAACTTCAGGGCCTCCTACTGGTGGGGGAGTGCCCGATAAACTCATCTTT
NA,TRDJ1,TRDV1,NA,CALGENGLPVDGGSTDKLIF,TGTGCTCTTGGGGAGAACGGCCTTCCTGTTGATGGGGGAAGCACCGATAAACTCATCTTT
TRDD3,TRDJ1,TRDV1,NA,CALGEPYNGRLGDTGERDKLIF,TGTGCTCTTGGGGAACCATACAACGGGAGACTGGGGGATACCGGGGAACGGGATAAACTCATCTTT
NA,TRDJ1,TRDV1,few,CALGTKEVRDCIYTDKLIF,TGTGCTCTTGGAACCAAAGAGGTCCGCGACTGCATATACACCGATAAACTCATCTTT
NA,TRDJ1,TRDV1,few,CALGESTPTGTDKLIF,TGTGCTCTTGGGGAAAGTACCCCAACGGGTACCGATAAACTCATCTTT
TRDD3,TRDJ1,TRDV1,NA,CALGGYYTGVKTDKLIF,TGTGCTCTTGGGGGCTACTATACTGGGGTAAAAACCGATAAACTCATCTTT
TRDD3,TRDJ1,TRDV1,few,CALGVPGPPSNKGIPTTSYTDKLIF,TGTGCTCTTGGGGTCCCCGGCCCCCCTTCCAACAAGGGGATACCCACTACTTCTTACACCGATAAACTCATCTTT
TRDD3,TRDJ1,TRDV1,NA,CALGEEEILGDTRRCGTDKLIF,TGTGCTCTTGGGGAAGAAGAAATACTGGGGGATACGCGACGTTGTGGTACCGATAAACTCATCTTT
TRDD3,TRDJ1,TRDV1,few,CALGSHLLGAITDKLIF,TGTGCTCTTGGGAGTCACCTACTGGGGGCAATCACCGATAAACTCATCTTT
TRDD3,TRDJ1,TRDV1,few,CALGVLLAGSLGDTSSDDKLIF,TGTGCTCTTGGGGTCCTCCTCGCTGGCTCACTGGGGGATACGTCGTCGGACGATAAACTCATCTTT
NA,TRDJ1,TRDV1,few,CALGEPSRGPLTDKLIF,TGTGCTCTTGGGGAACCTTCCCGCGGGCCACTCACCGATAAACTCATCTTT
NA,TRDJ1,TRDV1,NA,CALGAWLPVFGTGGQYTDKLIF,NA
TRDD3,TRDJ1,TRDV1,few,CALGAHLPHLRGGYARIGATPSDKLIF,TGTGCTCTTGGGGCACACCTTCCCCACTTGCGAGGGGGATACGCGCGTATTGGGGCGACCCCGTCCGATAAACTCATCTTT
TRDD3,TRDJ1,TRDV1,NA,CALGVHTYVILGDTITDKLIF,TGTGCTCTTGGGGTCCACACCTACGTGATATTGGGGGATACGATCACCGATAAACTCATCTTT
TRDD3,TRDJ1,TRDV1,few,CALGENRSYVGGYGKYTDKLIF,TGTGCTCTTGGGGAAAATAGGTCCTACGTTGGGGGATACGGGAAGTACACCGATAAACTCATCTTT
TRDD3,TRDJ1,TRDV2,few,CACDTGWGSGYTDKLIF,TGTGCCTGTGACACCGGCTGGGGGTCCGGGTACACCGATAAACTCATCTTT
TRDD3,TRDJ1,TRDV1,NA,CALGERRPRTGGYPKPQYTDKLIF,TGTGCTCTTGGGGAACGTCGCCCCCGTACTGGGGGATACCCGAAACCTCAGTACACCGATAAACTCATCTTT
NA,TRDJ1,TRDV1,few,CALVGVGISRTGNFFTDKLIF,TGTGCTCTTGTTGGTGTGGGCATCTCTCGTACTGGGAATTTTTTCACCGATAAACTCATCTTT
NA,TRDJ1,TRDV1,few,CALGEFYFPTGGIYTDKLIF,TGTGCTCTTGGGGAATTTTATTTTCCTACGGGGGGAATTTACACCGATAAACTCATCTTT